This TCR beta chain comes out of a study of PD-1 blockade in classical Hodgkin lymphoma. Study conclusions and caveats: In CD4+ cells, TCR diversity went up significantly by C4D1, but in CD8+ cells it did not.

Time point denoted: cycle 4 day 1 (C4D1), after 6 weeks of nivolumab. All trial patients relapsed after autologous stem cell transplantation. Turning to this clone: Its antigen is unidentified.

The protocol was immunoSEQ multiplex PCR, while the TCRdb copy is restricted to in-frame clones and leaves out a portion. The data contain some 52,000 clones, around nine tenths of them singletons. The sequencing here drew on peripheral blood mononuclear cells (PBMCs), taken before the fourth cycle of nivolumab. The TCR was taken from a human donor with classical Hodgkin lymphoma.

CDR3 residues: CASTAVNNEKLFF. Written as DNA, the CDR3 is TGTGCCAGCACGGCAGTGAATAATGAAAAACTGTTTTTT. The chain carries TRBV7-9 and TRBJ1-4; the D is unclear. Germline loops: CDR1 SEHNR, CDR2 FQNEAQ (reference sequence). The CDR3 is made up of 13 amino acids. V dropped 7 bases and J dropped 4 bases, with 10 bases sitting between them.